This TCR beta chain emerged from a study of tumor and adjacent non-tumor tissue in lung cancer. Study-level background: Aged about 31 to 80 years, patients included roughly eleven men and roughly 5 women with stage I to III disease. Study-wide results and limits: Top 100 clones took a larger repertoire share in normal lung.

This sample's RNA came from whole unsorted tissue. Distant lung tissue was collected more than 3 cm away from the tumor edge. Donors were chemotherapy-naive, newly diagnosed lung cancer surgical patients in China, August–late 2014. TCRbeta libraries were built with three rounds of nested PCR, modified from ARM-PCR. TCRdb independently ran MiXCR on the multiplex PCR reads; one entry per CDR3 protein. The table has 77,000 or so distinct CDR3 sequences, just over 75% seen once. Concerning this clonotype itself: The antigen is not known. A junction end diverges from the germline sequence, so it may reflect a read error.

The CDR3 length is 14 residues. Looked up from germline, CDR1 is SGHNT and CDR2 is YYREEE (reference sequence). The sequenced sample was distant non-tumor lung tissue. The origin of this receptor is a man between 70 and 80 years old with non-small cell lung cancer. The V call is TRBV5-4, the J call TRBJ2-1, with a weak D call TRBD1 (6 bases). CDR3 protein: CASSQIDRYNEHFF. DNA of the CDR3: TGCGCCAGCAGCCAAATTGACAGGTACAATGAGCATTTCTTC.